This T cell receptor beta chain emerged from a study of shared clonotypes between healthy human individuals. Positively selected for CCR7, the CD45RO-negative cells used as naive CD8 cells excluded terminally differentiated effector memory CD45RA+ cells. As regards this clone: Additional DNA sequences in this sample encode the identical CDR3.

The germline V gene has CDR1 WNHNN and CDR2 SYGVQD (reference sequence). Losses at the gene ends were 0 bases for V and 2 bases for J; bases not matched to a gene: 1. The CDR3 totals 14 residues. TCRdb's table, derived via immunoSEQ multiplex PCR, lists solely in-frame clones and lacks some. The sample has roughly 550,000 clones; around 95% are singletons. Material: naive CD8+ T cells sorted from blood. This TCR derives from a woman in her 30s in good health. The V call is TRBV10-1, the J call TRBJ2-7, with TRBD2 matching 7 bases. The CDR3 region has the DNA TGCGCCAGCAGTGAGTCGGGGGGGACCTACGAGCAGTACTTC. Protein product: CASSESGGTYEQYF.